Each of the 7 T cell receptor beta chains below was sequenced from the same sample in a study of technical replicates of blood from a few donors. The repertoire was sequenced with immunoSEQ multiplex PCR; TCRdb's copy has only in-frame clones and lacks some. The repertoire holds over 70,000 clones, with 95% to 97% as singletons. The sequencing sample was made of T cells isolated from PBMCs. Receptors were obtained from a human donor in good health.

The J gene is TRBJ2-7, the V gene TRBV5-1; the D gene is possibly TRBD1 (6 bases). This CDR3 spans 14 amino acids. The ends were cut back, 2 bases at V and 8 bases at J, with 17 bases in the middle. Germline CDR1 SGHRS, CDR2 YFSETQ. CDR3 loop: CASSLDGQTSQQYF. The CDR3, as DNA: TGCGCCAGCAGCTTAGATGGACAGACATCGCAGCAGTACTTC.

This clone is a singleton in its sample. This chain uses TRBV2 with TRBJ2-1; maybe TRBD2 (6 bases). The V gene lost 7 bases and the J gene lost 9 bases, with 19 bases spanning the gap. Germline V gene sequence: CDR1 SNHLY, CDR2 FYNNEI. This CDR3 spans 14 amino acids. The CDR3 is CASTGLEAGSEQFF. The CDR3 DNA sequence: TGTGCCAGCACGGGGCTAGAGGCCGGGAGTGAGCAGTTCTTC.

The chain recombines TRBV2 with TRBJ2-7; 12 bases are shared with TRBD2. With V trimmed by 5 bases and J by 1 base, 6 bases remained unmatched. The CDR3 extends over 16 amino acids. CDR1 and CDR2 from the germline V gene are SNHLY and FYNNEI. The CDR3 loop is CASSWASGGASYEQYF. The CDR3 nucleotides read TGTGCCAGCAGTTGGGCTAGCGGGGGGGCGTCCTACGAGCAGTACTTC. Drawing the rest from reference TRBV2 and TRBJ2-7, the complete variable domain is EPEVTQTPSHQVTQMGQEVILRCVPISNHLYFYWYRQILGQKVEFLVSFYNNEISEKSEIFDDQFSVERPDGSNFTLKIRSTKLEDSAMYFCASSWASGGASYEQYFGPGTRLTVT.

The chain has TRBV5-1 and TRBJ2-7, with 7 bases that match TRBD1. V lost 2 bases and J lost 4; bases outside the gene matches: 6. From germline, CDR1 is SGHRS and CDR2 YFSETQ. CDR3 length: 14 residues. The CDR3 nucleotides read TGCGCCAGCAGCTTCGGCCAGGGGGAATACGAGCAGTACTTC. This encodes CASSFGQGEYEQYF.

The chain is built from TRBV30 and TRBJ2-2; 9 bases agree with TRBD1. The germline CDR1 and CDR2 sequences are GTSNPN and SVGIG (reference sequence). The CDR3 is 14 residues long. J was trimmed by 6 bases and V by 3 bases; bases with no gene match: 5. The CDR3 DNA sequence: TGTGCCTGGAGACAGGGGGCAGCGGCCGGGGAGCTGTTTTTT. Translating it yields CAWRQGAAAGELFF.

This chain connects TRBV23-1 to TRBJ2-7; the match to TRBD1 covers 9 bases. TRBV23-1 is identified as an open reading frame with a role that is uncertain. This CDR3 has 20 residues. With 6 bases clipped from V and 0 bases from J, the junction kept 21 bases outside the gene matches. As DNA, the CDR3 is TGCGCCAGCAGGGGCGGGCCGGAATCCGGGACAGGGAAATTCTCCTACGAGCAGTACTTC. It is translated as CASRGGPESGTGKFSYEQYF.

The chain couples TRBV29-1 to TRBJ2-7; weak D call: TRBD1 (5 bases). Germline CDR1 SQVTM, CDR2 ANQGSEA. The CDR3 is 13 residues long. Trimming removed 5 bases at V and 2 bases at J, with 13 bases between. This chain's CDR3 is CSVQTVSTYEQYF. Written as DNA, the CDR3 is TGCAGCGTTCAGACAGTATCGACCTACGAGCAGTACTTC.